This T cell receptor beta chain was captured in a study of blood T cell repertoires in COVID-19. The CDR3 spans 15 residues. Trimming removed 3 bases at V and 7 bases at J, with 13 bases between. The V gene's germline CDR1 is SNHLY and CDR2 FYNNEI. Original methodology: Reference gene primer amplification in the assay estimated nucleated cell counts. Sequencing used immunoSEQ multiplex PCR; TCRdb keeps in-frame clones, though not all of them. V and J calls and clone size follow that table, whereas D and trimming were derived from the DNA. The repertoire holds about 320,000 clones, with about nine tenths as singletons. The study drew participants aged about 18 to 89 years from 20 to 30 US areas. Membership in each cohort depended on participant-reported clinical history.

The receptor was isolated from a woman under 30 who had recovered from COVID-19. Sequenced: PBMCs or T cells enriched from blood (not recorded which). The chain is built from TRBV2 and TRBJ1-6, with a weak D call TRBD1 (5 bases). In DNA form, the CDR3 reads TGTGCCAGCAGTGAGAGGACATCGGAGAATTCACCCCTCCACTTT. Translating gives CASSERTSENSPLHF. The full variable domain, in which reference TRBV2 and TRBJ1-6 provide the parts outside the CDR3, is EPEVTQTPSHQVTQMGQEVILRCVPISNHLYFYWYRQILGQKVEFLVSFYNNEISEKSEIFDDQFSVERPDGSNFTLKIRSTKLEDSAMYFCASSERTSENSPLHFGNGTRLTVT.